The clone carrying this TCR beta chain was counted ten times or more. The record originates from a study of neurological immune-mediated disorders. The CDR3 has 14 residues. J lost 0 bases, V lost 11 bases, and 8 bases had no gene match. Germline V gene lookup returns CDR1 SEHNR and CDR2 FQNEAQ (reference sequence). Unsorted libraries were prepared from 2 million PBMCs that had been stored at -80 C. The cDNA was generated by 5'RACE with 10-nucleotide random UMIs. TCRdb re-called the 5' RACE reads through MiXCR, storing one row per CDR3 protein. The sample comprises some 24,000 distinct CDR3 sequences, 6.5% to 8.5% of which are singletons, and around 5% rests with the top ten.

V is TRBV7-9 and J is TRBJ2-5; 8 nucleotides agree with TRBD1. The origin of this receptor is a woman aged 40 to 49 in good health. The sequencing sample was made of PBMCs. In DNA form, the CDR3 reads TGTGCCTACGGACAGGGAATAGACCAAGAGACCCAGTACTTC. Its translation: CAYGQGIDQETQYF.